This TCR beta chain was sequenced during a study of blood T cells in healthy people across ages. Germline V gene data show CDR1 as MDHEN and CDR2 as SYDVKM. The CDR3 is 14 residues long. With 5 bases removed from V and 6 bases from J, the gap between germline ends came to 15 bases. Together with a sample-barcoded 5' primer, a J-beta primer mix was included in a second PCR lasting about 6 to 11 cycles. MiXCR, run by TCRdb on the 5' RACE reads, gives a single entry per CDR3 protein. The table lists 1.4 million to 1.5 million distinct CDR3 sequences, roughly 40% of them singletons, with less than 8% in the top ten.

The chain employs TRBV28 and TRBJ2-3, with D perhaps TRBD2 (6 bases). This sequence was found in a woman in her late teens or twenties in good health. The sequencing sample was made of blood. CDR3 loop: CASSAGTKRDTQYF. CDR3 DNA: TGTGCCAGCAGTGCGGGGACGAAAAGGGATACGCAGTATTTT. Combining the CDR3 with reference TRBV28 and TRBJ2-3 gives the whole variable domain DVKVTQSSRYLVKRTGEKVFLECVQDMDHENMFWYRQDPGLGLRLIYFSYDVKMKEKGDIPEGYSVSREKKERFSLILESASTNQTSMYLCASSAGTKRDTQYFGPGTRLTVL.